The count of the clone carrying this TCR beta chain is one. This entry comes from a study of blood T cell repertoires in COVID-19. The data were produced by immunoSEQ multiplex PCR, yet TCRdb's version contains in-frame clones alone and is incomplete. This sample yields 40,000 to 60,000 clones, of which about nine tenths are seen a single time; about 3% belongs to the top ten. Trimming took off 6 bases at V and 1 base at J, with 10 bases between the two ends. CDR3 size: 14 residues. Germline V gene lookup returns CDR1 SGHRS and CDR2 YFSETQ. The genes are TRBV5-1 and TRBJ1-4; tentatively, D is TRBD1 (6 bases). Sequenced: peripheral blood. The clonotype was recovered from an elderly woman with COVID-19, enrolled during active disease. CDR3 sequence (DNA): TGCGCCAGCACGTGGGGGCAAACTAATGAAAAACTGTTTTTT. It translates to CASTWGQTNEKLFF. Drawing the rest from reference TRBV5-1 and TRBJ1-4, the complete variable domain is KAGVTQTPRYLIKTRGQQVTLSCSPISGHRSVSWYQQTPGQGLQFLFEYFSETQRNKGNFPGRFSGRQFSNSRSEMNVSTLELGDSALYLCASTWGQTNEKLFFGSGTQLSVL.